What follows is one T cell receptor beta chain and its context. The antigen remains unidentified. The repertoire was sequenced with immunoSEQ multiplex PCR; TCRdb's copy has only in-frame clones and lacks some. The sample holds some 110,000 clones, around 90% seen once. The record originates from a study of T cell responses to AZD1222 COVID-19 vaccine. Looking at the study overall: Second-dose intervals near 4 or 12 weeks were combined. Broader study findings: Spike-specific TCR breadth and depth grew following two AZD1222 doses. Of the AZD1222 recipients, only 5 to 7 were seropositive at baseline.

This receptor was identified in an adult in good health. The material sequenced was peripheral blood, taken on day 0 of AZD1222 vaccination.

As DNA, the CDR3 is TGCGCCAGCAGCTCCGGACGGAGCTACGAGCAGTACTTC. Translation gives CASSSGRSYEQYF. This chain uses TRBV5-1 with TRBJ2-7, with D unresolved. V was pared by 3 bases and J by 3 bases, with 10 bases between. Germline V lookup: CDR1 SGHRS, CDR2 YFSETQ. The CDR3 consists of 13 residues. The full variable domain, in which reference TRBV5-1 and TRBJ2-7 provide the parts outside the CDR3, is KAGVTQTPRYLIKTRGQQVTLSCSPISGHRSVSWYQQTPGQGLQFLFEYFSETQRNKGNFPGRFSGRQFSNSRSEMNVSTLELGDSALYLCASSSGRSYEQYFGPGTRLTVT.